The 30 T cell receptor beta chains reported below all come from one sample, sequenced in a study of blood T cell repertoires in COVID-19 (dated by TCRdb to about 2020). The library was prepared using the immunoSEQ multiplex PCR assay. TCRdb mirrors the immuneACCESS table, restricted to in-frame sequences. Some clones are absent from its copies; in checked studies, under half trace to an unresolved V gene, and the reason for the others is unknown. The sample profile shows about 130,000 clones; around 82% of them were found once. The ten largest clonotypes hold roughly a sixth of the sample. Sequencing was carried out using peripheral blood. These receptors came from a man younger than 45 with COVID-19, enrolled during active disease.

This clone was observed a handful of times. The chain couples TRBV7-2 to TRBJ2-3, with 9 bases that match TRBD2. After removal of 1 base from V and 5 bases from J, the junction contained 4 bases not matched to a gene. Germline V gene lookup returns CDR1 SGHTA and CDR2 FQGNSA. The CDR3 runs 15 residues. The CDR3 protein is CASSLVAGGGDTQYF. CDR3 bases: TGTGCCAGCAGCTTAGTCGCGGGAGGGGGAGATACGCAGTATTTT.

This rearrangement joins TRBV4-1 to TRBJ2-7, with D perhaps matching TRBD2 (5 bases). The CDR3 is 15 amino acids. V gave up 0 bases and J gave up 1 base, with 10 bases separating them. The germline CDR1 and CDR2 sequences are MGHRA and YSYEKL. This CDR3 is CASSQEWESSYEQYF. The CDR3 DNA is TGCGCCAGCAGCCAAGAGTGGGAGTCGTCCTACGAGCAGTACTTC.

CDR3 coding DNA: TGTGCCTGGAGTGTGGCGGGGACAGGGCGTGGAGATACGCAGTATTTT. Protein sequence: CAWSVAGTGRGDTQYF. V is TRBV30 and J is TRBJ2-3, with 9 bases fitting TRBD1. CDR3 length: 16 residues. CDR1 and CDR2 from the germline V gene are GTSNPN and SVGIG (reference sequence). J gave up 5 bases and V 0 bases, and 9 bases lay outside the gene matches. Using reference TRBV30 and TRBJ2-3 for the parts outside the CDR3, the full variable domain is SQTIHQWPATLVQPVGSPLSLECTVEGTSNPNLYWYRQAAGRGLQLLFYSVGIGQISSEVPQNLSASRPQDRQFILSSKKLLLSDSGFYLCAWSVAGTGRGDTQYFGPGTRLTVL.

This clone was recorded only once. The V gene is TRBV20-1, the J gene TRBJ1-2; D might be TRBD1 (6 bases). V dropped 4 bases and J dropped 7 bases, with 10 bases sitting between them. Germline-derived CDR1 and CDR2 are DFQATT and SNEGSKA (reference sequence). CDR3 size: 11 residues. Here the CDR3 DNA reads TGCAGTGCTACACGACAGGTTGGCTACACCTTC. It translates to CSATRQVGYTF.

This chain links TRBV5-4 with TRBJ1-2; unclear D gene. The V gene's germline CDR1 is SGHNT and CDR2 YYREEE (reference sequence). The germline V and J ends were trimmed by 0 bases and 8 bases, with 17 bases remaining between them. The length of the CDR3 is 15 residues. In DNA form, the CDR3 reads TGTGCCAGCAGCTTGGCCCTAAGTCTACGGGAGGGCTACACCTTC. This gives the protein CASSLALSLREGYTF.

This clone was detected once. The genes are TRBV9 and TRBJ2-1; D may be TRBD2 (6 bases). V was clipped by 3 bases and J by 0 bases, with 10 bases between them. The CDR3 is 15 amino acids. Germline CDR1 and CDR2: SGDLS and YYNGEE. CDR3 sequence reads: CASSADGSSYNEQFF. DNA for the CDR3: TGTGCCAGCAGCGCGGACGGGAGCTCCTACAATGAGCAGTTCTTC.

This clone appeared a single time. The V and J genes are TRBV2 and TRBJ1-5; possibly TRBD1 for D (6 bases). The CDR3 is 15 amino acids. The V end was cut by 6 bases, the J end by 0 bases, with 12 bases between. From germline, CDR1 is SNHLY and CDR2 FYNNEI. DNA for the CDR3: TGTGCCAGCAGACGACAGGTTTATAGCAATCAGCCCCAGCATTTT. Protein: CASRRQVYSNQPQHF.

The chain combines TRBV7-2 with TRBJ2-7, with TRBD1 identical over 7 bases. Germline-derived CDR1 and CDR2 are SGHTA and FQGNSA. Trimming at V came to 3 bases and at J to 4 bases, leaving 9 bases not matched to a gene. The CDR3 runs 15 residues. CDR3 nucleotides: TGTGCCAGCAGCTTCCCGGGACAGCTAATTTACGAGCAGTACTTC. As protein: CASSFPGQLIYEQYF.

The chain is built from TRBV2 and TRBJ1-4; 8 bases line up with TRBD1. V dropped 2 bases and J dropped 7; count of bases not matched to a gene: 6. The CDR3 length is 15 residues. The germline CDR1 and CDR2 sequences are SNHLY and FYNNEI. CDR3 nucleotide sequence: TGTGCCAGCAGTGAACCACAGGGGGGGCGTGAAAAACTGTTTTTT. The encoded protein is CASSEPQGGREKLFF. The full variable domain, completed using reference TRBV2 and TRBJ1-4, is EPEVTQTPSHQVTQMGQEVILRCVPISNHLYFYWYRQILGQKVEFLVSFYNNEISEKSEIFDDQFSVERPDGSNFTLKIRSTKLEDSAMYFCASSEPQGGREKLFFGSGTQLSVL.

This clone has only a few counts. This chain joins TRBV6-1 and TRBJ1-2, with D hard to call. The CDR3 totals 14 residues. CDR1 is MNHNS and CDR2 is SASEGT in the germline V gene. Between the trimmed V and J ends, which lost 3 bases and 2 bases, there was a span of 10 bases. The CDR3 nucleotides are TGTGCCAGCAGTGACCAGACAACGAACTATGGCTACACCTTC. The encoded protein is CASSDQTTNYGYTF.

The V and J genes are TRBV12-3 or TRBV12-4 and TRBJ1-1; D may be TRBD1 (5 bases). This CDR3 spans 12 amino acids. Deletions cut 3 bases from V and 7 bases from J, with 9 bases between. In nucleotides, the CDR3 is TGTGCCAGCAGTTTGGGGCGGAATGAAGCTTTCTTT. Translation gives CASSLGRNEAFF.

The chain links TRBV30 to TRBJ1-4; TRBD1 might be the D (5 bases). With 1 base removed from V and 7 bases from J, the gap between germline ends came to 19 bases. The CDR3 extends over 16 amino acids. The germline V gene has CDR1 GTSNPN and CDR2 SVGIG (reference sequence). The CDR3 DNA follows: TGTGCCTGGAGTGCACCCTCGGGTGGAGGGGCTGAAAAACTGTTTTTT. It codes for CAWSAPSGGGAEKLFF. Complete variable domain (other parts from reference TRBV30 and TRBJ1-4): SQTIHQWPATLVQPVGSPLSLECTVEGTSNPNLYWYRQAAGRGLQLLFYSVGIGQISSEVPQNLSASRPQDRQFILSSKKLLLSDSGFYLCAWSAPSGGGAEKLFFGSGTQLSVL.

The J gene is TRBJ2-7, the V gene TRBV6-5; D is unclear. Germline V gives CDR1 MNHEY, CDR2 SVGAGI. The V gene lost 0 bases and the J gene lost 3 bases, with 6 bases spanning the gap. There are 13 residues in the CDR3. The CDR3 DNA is TGTGCCAGCAGTTACTCAACAGACTACGAGCAGTACTTC. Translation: CASSYSTDYEQYF.

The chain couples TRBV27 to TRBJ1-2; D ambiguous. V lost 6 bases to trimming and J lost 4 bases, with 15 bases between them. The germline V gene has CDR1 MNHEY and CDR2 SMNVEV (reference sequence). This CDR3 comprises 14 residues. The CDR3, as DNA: TGTGCCAGCAGCCCCCGGACGGACTTCTATGGCTACACCTTC. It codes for CASSPRTDFYGYTF.

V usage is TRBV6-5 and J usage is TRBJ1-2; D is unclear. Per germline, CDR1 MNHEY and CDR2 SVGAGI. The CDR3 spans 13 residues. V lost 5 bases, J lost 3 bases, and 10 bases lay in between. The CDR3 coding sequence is TGTGCCAGCAGTCGAACGGTGGACTATGGCTACACCTTC. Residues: CASSRTVDYGYTF.

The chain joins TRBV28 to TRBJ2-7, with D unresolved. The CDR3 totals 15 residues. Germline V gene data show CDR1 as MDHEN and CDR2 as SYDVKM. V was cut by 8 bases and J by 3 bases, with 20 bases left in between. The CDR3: CASLHLAPLGYEQYF. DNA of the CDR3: TGTGCCAGCCTTCACCTGGCCCCCCTTGGCTACGAGCAGTACTTC.

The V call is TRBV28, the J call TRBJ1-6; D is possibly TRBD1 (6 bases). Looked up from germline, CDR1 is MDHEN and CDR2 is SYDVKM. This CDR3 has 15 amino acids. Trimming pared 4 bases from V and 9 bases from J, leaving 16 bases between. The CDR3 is CASSSGQAFSSPLHF. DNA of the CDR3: TGTGCCAGCAGTTCGGGACAAGCTTTTTCTTCACCCCTCCACTTT.

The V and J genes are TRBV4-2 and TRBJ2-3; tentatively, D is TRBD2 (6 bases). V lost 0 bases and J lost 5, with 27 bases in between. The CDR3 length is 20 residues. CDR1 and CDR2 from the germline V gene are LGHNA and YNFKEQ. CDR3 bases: TGTGCCAGCAGCCAAGATGCCGATGGCCGACTAGGGGAAAGTGGAGATACGCAGTATTTT. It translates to CASSQDADGRLGESGDTQYF.

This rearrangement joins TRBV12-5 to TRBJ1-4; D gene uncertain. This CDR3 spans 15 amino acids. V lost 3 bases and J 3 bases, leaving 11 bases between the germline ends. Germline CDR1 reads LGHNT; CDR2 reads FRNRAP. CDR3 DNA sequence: TGTGCTAGTGGTTTCGATACGGTAGCTAATGAAAAACTGTTTTTT. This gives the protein CASGFDTVANEKLFF.

CDR3 protein: CAWSADSIALMYF. Written as DNA, the CDR3 is TGTGCCTGGAGTGCCGACTCCATCGCGTTAATGTACTTC. J is TRBJ2-7 and V is TRBV30, with D uncertain. CDR3 length equals 13 residues. Trimming removed 1 base from V and 12 bases from J, with 19 bases in between. The germline V gene has CDR1 GTSNPN and CDR2 SVGIG (reference sequence).

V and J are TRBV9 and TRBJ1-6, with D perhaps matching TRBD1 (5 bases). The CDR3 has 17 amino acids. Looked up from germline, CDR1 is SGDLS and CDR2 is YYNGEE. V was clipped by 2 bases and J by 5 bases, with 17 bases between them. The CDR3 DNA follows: TGTGCCAGCAGCGTGTCCCCCCTACAGGCTAATAATTCACCCCTCCACTTT. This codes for CASSVSPLQANNSPLHF.

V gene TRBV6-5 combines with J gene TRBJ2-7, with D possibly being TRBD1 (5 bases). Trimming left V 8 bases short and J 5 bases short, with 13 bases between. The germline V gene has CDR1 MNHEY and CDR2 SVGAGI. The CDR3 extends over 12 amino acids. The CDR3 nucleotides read TGTGCCAGCCACAGTAGGGGCAACGAGCAGTACTTC. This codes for CASHSRGNEQYF.

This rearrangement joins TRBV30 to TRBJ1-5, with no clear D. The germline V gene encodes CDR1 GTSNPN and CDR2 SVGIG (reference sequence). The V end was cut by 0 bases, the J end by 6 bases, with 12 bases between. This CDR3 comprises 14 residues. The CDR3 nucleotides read TGTGCCTGGAGTGTGGGAGTCAATCGTCAGCCCCAGCATTTT. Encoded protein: CAWSVGVNRQPQHF.

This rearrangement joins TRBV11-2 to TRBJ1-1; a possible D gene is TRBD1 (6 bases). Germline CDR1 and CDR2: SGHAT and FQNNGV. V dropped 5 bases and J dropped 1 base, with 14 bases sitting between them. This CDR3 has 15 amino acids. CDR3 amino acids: CASSTRQAGNTEAFF. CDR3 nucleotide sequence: TGTGCCAGCAGCACCCGACAGGCGGGGAACACTGAAGCTTTCTTT.

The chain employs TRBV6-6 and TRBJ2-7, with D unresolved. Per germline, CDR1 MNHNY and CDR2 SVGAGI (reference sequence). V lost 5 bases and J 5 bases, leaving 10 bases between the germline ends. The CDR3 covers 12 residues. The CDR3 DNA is TGTGCCAGCAGTCCGCGGCCGGACGAGCAGTACTTC. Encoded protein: CASSPRPDEQYF.

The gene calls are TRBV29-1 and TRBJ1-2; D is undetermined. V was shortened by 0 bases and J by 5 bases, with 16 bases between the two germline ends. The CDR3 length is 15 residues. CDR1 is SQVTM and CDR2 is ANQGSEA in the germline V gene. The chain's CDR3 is CSVEEVSLPDYGYTF. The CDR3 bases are TGCAGCGTTGAAGAAGTCAGTCTGCCCGATTATGGCTACACCTTC.

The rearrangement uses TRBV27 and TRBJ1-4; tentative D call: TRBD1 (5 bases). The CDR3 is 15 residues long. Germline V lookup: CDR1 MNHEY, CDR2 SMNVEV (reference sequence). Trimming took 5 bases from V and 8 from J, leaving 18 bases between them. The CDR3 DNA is TGTGCCAGCAGTGGGGCGGATTCATTCCGCGAAAAACTGTTTTTT. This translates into CASSGADSFREKLFF.

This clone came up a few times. The CDR3 protein is CASSPGQGINQPQHF. The CDR3 coding sequence is TGTGCCAGCAGCCCCGGACAGGGTATCAATCAGCCCCAGCATTTT. The gene calls are TRBV28 and TRBJ1-5; 8 nucleotides match TRBD1. This CDR3 is 15 amino acids long. V lost 6 bases, J lost 3 bases, and 7 bases stayed unmatched. The V gene's germline CDR1 is MDHEN and CDR2 SYDVKM.

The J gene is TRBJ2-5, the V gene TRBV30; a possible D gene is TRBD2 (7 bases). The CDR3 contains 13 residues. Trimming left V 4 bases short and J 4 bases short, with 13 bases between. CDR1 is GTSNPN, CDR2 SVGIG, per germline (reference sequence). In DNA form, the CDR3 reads TGTGCCTGGAACCGCGGGGGCGGAGAGACCCAGTACTTC. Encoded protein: CAWNRGGGETQYF.

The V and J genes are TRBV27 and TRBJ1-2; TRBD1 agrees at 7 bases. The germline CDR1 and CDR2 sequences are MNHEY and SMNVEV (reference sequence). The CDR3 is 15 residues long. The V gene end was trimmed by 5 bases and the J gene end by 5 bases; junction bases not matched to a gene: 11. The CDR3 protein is CASSNLGQSIYGYTF. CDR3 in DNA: TGTGCCAGCAGTAATCTGGGACAGAGTATTTATGGCTACACCTTC.